This section outlines one T cell receptor (beta chain) sequence together with its context. The sample belongs to a study of glioma-infiltrating T cells after dendritic cell vaccination. Clones were read by immunoSEQ multiplex PCR, and TCRdb kept only the in-frame ones, dropping some. The table shows roughly 80,000 clones, with over 85% occurring only once. This CDR3 spans 11 amino acids. V lost 7 bases to trimming and J lost 9 bases, with 15 bases between them. Germline V gene sequence: CDR1 GTSNPN, CDR2 SVGIG (reference sequence). This receptor was taken from a human donor with glioblastoma. The rearrangement joins TRBV30 to TRBJ1-2; no clear D. The starting material was blood, obtained before dendritic cell vaccination. The CDR3 sequence is CASFREQRYTF. The CDR3 DNA sequence: TGTGCCTCCTTCCGGGAGCAGCGCTACACCTTC. Combining the CDR3 with reference TRBV30 and TRBJ1-2 gives the whole variable domain SQTIHQWPATLVQPVGSPLSLECTVEGTSNPNLYWYRQAAGRGLQLLFYSVGIGQISSEVPQNLSASRPQDRQFILSSKKLLLSDSGFYLCASFREQRYTFGSGTRLTVV.